This is a list of T cell receptor beta chains from one sample in a study of beta chain features in type 1 diabetes. Libraries were prepared by immunoSEQ multiplex PCR; TCRdb keeps only in-frame clonotypes and omits some of them. The table has about 370,000 clones, around 10% seen once. Sequences were obtained from central memory CD4+ T cells from blood. These receptors were taken from a man in his thirties or forties with type 1 diabetes. CDR3s include the opening cysteine and the closing phenylalanine or tryptophan. A D gene is named only where the DNA matches it firmly. The size field is filled for only some rows; it gives once, few, many or a size class.

v_call	d_call	cdr3_length	clone_size	j_call	cdr3_aa	cdr3_nt
TRBV29-1	.	14	few	TRBJ1-1	CSVESVGARTEAFF	TGCAGCGTTGAAAGTGTGGGGGCGAGGACTGAAGCTTTCTTT
TRBV5-1	TRBD2	15	.	TRBJ2-5	CASSVLAGVAETQYF	TGCGCCAGCAGCGTCCTAGCGGGAGTAGCAGAGACCCAGTACTTC
TRBV18	.	11	few	TRBJ2-7	CASSYSYEQYF	TGTGCCAGCTCCTACTCCTACGAGCAGTACTTC
TRBV28	.	13	once	TRBJ1-2	CASSFLNLYGYTF	TGTGCCAGCAGTTTTCTGAACCTCTATGGCTACACCTTC
TRBV20-1	.	11	.	TRBJ2-3	CSRILEDTQYF	TGCAGTAGAATATTAGAAGATACGCAGTATTTT
TRBV19	.	17	many	TRBJ2-1	CASSIDPNPPRVGEQFF	TGTGCCAGTAGTATAGATCCTAATCCCCCGCGAGTAGGTGAGCAGTTCTTC
TRBV5-8	.	14	few	TRBJ1-5	CASSLNQGRSPQHF	TGTGCCAGCAGCTTGAACCAGGGACGATCGCCCCAGCATTTT
TRBV6-5	.	14	.	TRBJ2-7	CASSGDVYSYEQYF	TGTGCCAGCAGTGGGGACGTCTACTCCTACGAGCAGTACTTC
TRBV5-1	.	14	few	TRBJ2-1	CASSFVGIYNEQFF	TGCGCCAGCAGCTTTGTGGGAATCTACAATGAGCAGTTCTTC
TRBV4-2	TRBD2	18	.	TRBJ2-3	CASSQASRTSGITDTQYF	TGTGCCAGCAGCCAGGCTTCCCGGACTAGCGGGATTACAGATACGCAGTATTTT
TRBV7-9	.	16	.	TRBJ2-3	CASSLDGQGGGDTQYF	TGTGCCAGCAGCTTAGACGGGCAGGGAGGAGGAGATACGCAGTATTTT
TRBV7-2	.	15	few	TRBJ2-1	CASSQGSSSYNEQFF	TGTGCCAGCAGCCAGGGTTCTAGCTCCTACAATGAGCAGTTCTTC
TRBV7-6	.	13	.	TRBJ2-6	CASGTGGANVLTF	TGTGCCAGCGGGACTGGAGGGGCCAACGTCCTGACTTTC
TRBV5-6	.	14	.	TRBJ2-7	CASNDQTRGYEQYF	TGTGCCAGCAACGACCAGACTAGAGGCTACGAGCAGTACTTC
TRBV7-2	TRBD2	16	few	TRBJ2-1	CASSLQGLAGGGEQFF	TGTGCCAGCAGCCTTCAAGGACTAGCGGGAGGGGGTGAGCAGTTCTTC
TRBV11-2	.	14	.	TRBJ2-7	CASSLAESSYEQYF	TGTGCCAGCAGCTTGGCAGAAAGCTCCTACGAGCAGTACTTC
TRBV7-2	.	14	.	TRBJ2-1	CASSSPPGHNEQFF	TGTGCCAGCAGCTCTCCCCCAGGACACAATGAGCAGTTCTTC
TRBV11-1	TRBD2	16	.	TRBJ2-1	CASSWVRTSGSNEQFF	TGTGCCAGCAGCTGGGTTCGGACTAGCGGGAGCAATGAGCAGTTCTTC
TRBV5-4	TRBD2	16	few	TRBJ2-1	CASSPGGAGWINEQFF	TGTGCCAGCAGCCCCGGGGGGGCGGGATGGATCAATGAGCAGTTCTTC
TRBV7-2	TRBD1	14	.	TRBJ1-2	CASSTGQGVYGYTF	TGTGCCAGCAGCACGGGACAGGGAGTCTATGGCTACACCTTC
TRBV6-1	.	15	.	TRBJ1-5	CASSDDSGPNQPQHF	TGTGCCAGCAGCGATGACTCAGGGCCCAATCAGCCCCAGCATTTT
TRBV11-2	TRBD2	16	.	TRBJ2-5	CASSIGLAGAQETQYF	TGTGCCAGCAGCATAGGACTAGCGGGGGCGCAAGAGACCCAGTACTTC
TRBV27	.	13	.	TRBJ2-5	CASARLNQETQYF	TGTGCCAGCGCCCGACTTAACCAAGAGACCCAGTACTTC
TRBV29-1	.	11	few	TRBJ2-1	CSADSTVEQFF	TGCAGCGCTGACAGTACCGTTGAGCAGTTCTTC
TRBV7-3	.	14	once	TRBJ1-6	CASSFTTQGSPLHF	TGTGCCAGCAGCTTCACGACTCAAGGATCACCCCTCCACTTT
TRBV28	.	16	few	TRBJ1-4	CASSLSGHPANEKLFF	TGTGCCAGCAGTTTGTCGGGGCACCCAGCTAATGAAAAACTGTTTTTT
TRBV6-5	.	13	few	TRBJ2-5	CAISRGPQETQYF	TGTGCCATCAGCCGGGGACCCCAGGAGACCCAGTACTTC
TRBV11-2	.	15	many	TRBJ2-7	CASSFLGGEVDEQYF	TGTGCCAGCAGCTTTCTAGGCGGTGAAGTCGACGAGCAGTACTTC
TRBV6-5	.	13	.	TRBJ2-7	CASSSWDPYEQYF	TGTGCCAGCAGTTCCTGGGACCCCTACGAGCAGTACTTC
TRBV9	TRBD2	14	few	TRBJ2-3	CASSASGSADTQYF	TGTGCCAGCAGCGCTAGCGGGAGCGCAGATACGCAGTATTTT
TRBV12-5	.	13	.	TRBJ2-3	CASGLNRGDTQYF	TGTGCTAGTGGTTTGAATCGAGGAGATACGCAGTATTTT
TRBV7-3	TRBD1	16	.	TRBJ2-7	CASSQDRGTGKYEQYF	TGCGCCAGCAGCCAAGATAGAGGGACAGGGAAGTACGAGCAGTACTTC
TRBV7-2	.	15	.	TRBJ2-7	CASRRDQGWDYEQYF	TGTGCCAGCAGGCGCGATCAGGGGTGGGACTACGAGCAGTACTTC
TRBV11-2	.	12	few	TRBJ1-2	CASSRTNYGYTF	TGTGCCAGCAGCCGAACTAACTATGGCTACACCTTC
TRBV18	.	15	.	TRBJ1-5	CASSPDKGSGQPQHF	TGTGCCAGCTCACCTGACAAGGGTTCGGGGCAGCCCCAGCATTTT
TRBV28	.	14	few	TRBJ2-5	CASSYGQRWETQYF	TGTGCCAGCAGTTACGGGCAGAGGTGGGAGACCCAGTACTTC
TRBV7-2	TRBD1	14	few	TRBJ2-7	CASSQDRGSYEQYF	TGTGCCAGCAGCCAGGACAGGGGATCCTACGAGCAGTACTTC
TRBV30	.	11	.	TRBJ1-2	CAWRRADGYTF	TGTGCCTGGAGGAGGGCGGATGGCTACACCTTC
TRBV29-1	TRBD1	15	.	TRBJ2-2	CSVESGTGYTGELFF	TGCAGCGTTGAATCCGGGACAGGGTACACCGGGGAGCTGTTTTTT
TRBV27	.	15	.	TRBJ2-3	CASSFHYVGSDTQYF	TGTGCCAGCAGTTTTCACTATGTCGGGTCAGATACGCAGTATTTT
TRBV15	.	15	few	TRBJ1-2	CATSRDILGRESYTF	TGTGCCACCAGCAGAGATATTTTGGGGCGGGAGAGCTACACCTTC
TRBV27	TRBD2	16	.	TRBJ2-1	CASSSSGESPYNEQFF	TGTGCCAGCAGTTCTAGCGGGGAGAGTCCCTACAATGAGCAGTTCTTC